These T cell receptor beta chains were read from a single sample in a study of cytomegalovirus exposure and HLA in healthy donors. TCRdb's table, derived via immunoSEQ multiplex PCR, lists solely in-frame clones and lacks some. The table shows about 140,000 clones, with around 80% occurring only once. Sequenced input: PBMCs. Source of these receptors: a woman aged 25 to 39 in good health and CMV-seronegative. CDR3s leave out the opening cysteine and the closing phenylalanine or tryptophan.

TRBJ2-1	14	TRBV27	ASRQGWGGSYNEQF
TRBJ2-7	14	TRBV5-5	ASSPQAVSGSGEQY
TRBJ2-7	12	TRBV27	ASSWTGLSYEQY
TRBJ1-3	14	TRBV5-1	ASSFGGTGSGNTIY
TRBJ2-4	16	TRBV27	ASSFFPLQQGTKNIQY
TRBJ1-1	10	TRBV28	ASRGNREGAF
TRBJ1-2	14	TRBV5-1	ASSLVTGAENYGYT
TRBJ1-1	11	TRBV6-5	ASSLGQGMHAF
TRBJ1-1	10	TRBV7-3	ASSLGDSEAF
TRBJ1-5	13	TRBV28	ATGGQVNSNQPQH
TRBJ2-2	15	TRBV4-3	ASSQGSAGGPTGELF
TRBJ2-3	14	TRBV4-3	ASSQEGGGARDTQY
TRBJ1-4	13	TRBV4-1	ASSQEPGTNEKLF
TRBJ1-2	18	TRBV10-3	AISESYSNGEGQLPHGYT
TRBJ1-1	11	TRBV27	ARLDCMNTEAF
TRBJ2-7	12	TRBV19	ASSRVTGDYEQY